Listed here are 9 T cell receptor beta chains from one sample, sequenced in a study of T-cell reconstitution after alpha-beta-depleted transplantation in children. Unique molecular identifiers featured in how the TCRbeta library was prepared. TCRdb called the PCR reads again in MiXCR, with one record for every CDR3 protein. The data hold a few hundred thousand distinct CDR3 sequences, with more than 20% observed a single time. The sample here was PBMCs, taken before TCRalphabeta/CD19-depleted stem cell transplant. These receptors originate from a boy less than two years old with Wiskott-Aldrich syndrome, due to receive a stem cell transplant.

This chain uses TRBV6-1 with TRBJ2-3; 11 nucleotides align to TRBD2. There are 16 residues in the CDR3. Germline CDR1 is MNHNS and CDR2 is SASEGT. Germline trimming cut 10 bases from V and 5 bases from J; bases unmatched to any gene: 14. The CDR3 is CANTGVSGRAEDTQYF. CDR3 in DNA: TGTGCCAACACCGGAGTTAGCGGGAGGGCGGAAGATACGCAGTATTTT.

The genes are TRBV6-5 and TRBJ2-1; D remains ambiguous. The germline V gene has CDR1 MNHEY and CDR2 SVGAGI. The V gene lost 1 base and the J gene lost 14 bases, with 15 bases spanning the gap. The CDR3 runs to 13 residues. Here the CDR3 reads CASSYLHSSTEFF. The CDR3 bases are TGTGCCAGCAGTTACTTGCATTCCAGTACTGAGTTCTTC.

This clonotype was recorded a few times. The CDR3 here is CATTGQLPYEQYF. The CDR3 DNA is TGTGCCACCACAGGGCAGCTCCCCTACGAGCAGTACTTC. The chain joins TRBV10-3 to TRBJ2-7, with D tentatively TRBD1 (6 bases). V lost 10 bases to trimming and J lost 2 bases, with 15 bases between them. CDR1 and CDR2 (germline): ENHRY, SYGVKD. This CDR3 contains 13 residues.

This clonotype showed up many times. V and J are TRBV10-3 and TRBJ1-5, with 10 positions matching TRBD1. V shed 8 bases, J shed 3 bases, and the junction held 4 bases outside the gene matches. CDR3 size: 14 residues. Germline CDR1 is ENHRY and CDR2 is SYGVKD. In nucleotides, the CDR3 is TGTGCCATCCGAGGGACAGGGGACAATCAGCCCCAGCATTTT. Translating gives CAIRGTGDNQPQHF.

This clonotype was detected only once. The chain uses TRBV11-2 and TRBJ1-4; D might be TRBD1 (5 bases). The CDR3 length is 16 residues. Germline CDR1 and CDR2: SGHAT and FQNNGV. Between the trimmed V and J ends, which lost 2 bases and 8 bases, there was a span of 18 bases. CDR3 sequence: CASSLIPGGLREKLFF. CDR3 nucleotide sequence: TGTGCCAGCAGCTTAATCCCTGGGGGACTTCGAGAAAAACTGTTTTTT.

The chain carries TRBV5-1 and TRBJ2-1, with 7 positions matching TRBD2. After removal of 7 bases from V and 6 bases from J, the junction contained 13 bases not matched to a gene. This CDR3 region has 15 residues. The germline CDR1 and CDR2 sequences are SGHRS and YFSETQ. The CDR3 region has the DNA TGCGCCAGCCAGAAAAGCGGGGTTGGACTCAATGAGCAGTTCTTC. Translation: CASQKSGVGLNEQFF. The complete variable domain, with remaining parts taken from reference TRBV5-1 and TRBJ2-1, reads KAGVTQTPRYLIKTRGQQVTLSCSPISGHRSVSWYQQTPGQGLQFLFEYFSETQRNKGNFPGRFSGRQFSNSRSEMNVSTLELGDSALYLCASQKSGVGLNEQFFGPGTRLTVL.

The rearrangement uses TRBV5-1 and TRBJ2-5, with 12 bases identical to TRBD2. J was trimmed by 2 bases and V by 5 bases; bases with no gene match: 7. Germline-derived CDR1 and CDR2 are SGHRS and YFSETQ. The CDR3 sequence is 16 residues long. The CDR3 spells CASRGLAGGPQETQYF. The CDR3 bases are TGCGCCAGCAGAGGCCTAGCGGGAGGGCCACAAGAGACCCAGTACTTC.

This clonotype has a single count. The V call is TRBV6-1, the J call TRBJ1-5; D is undetermined. The CDR3 covers 17 residues. The V end was cut by 9 bases, the J end by 0 bases, with 21 bases between. CDR1 MNHNS and CDR2 SASEGT come from the germline V gene. CDR3: CARRAMGCKHSNQPQHF. The DNA for the CDR3 is TGTGCCAGGAGAGCAATGGGATGCAAACATAGCAATCAGCCCCAGCATTTT.

This clonotype was picked up one time. V is TRBV20-1 and J is TRBJ1-3, with 7 bases matching TRBD1. The CDR3 covers 15 residues. Losses at the gene ends were 4 bases for V and 2 bases for J; bases not matched to a gene: 8. The V gene's germline CDR1 is DFQATT and CDR2 SNEGSKA (reference sequence). The CDR3 nucleotides are TGCAGTGCTACACCCGACAGGGTGCCTGGAAACACCATATATTTT. Translating it yields CSATPDRVPGNTIYF.